A selection of T cell receptor beta chains follows, all from one sample in a study of control samples from healthy donors and cancer patients. TCRdb's copy holds only in-frame clones and misses some; the assay was immunoSEQ multiplex PCR. The table lists around 96,000 clones, approximately 93% of them singletons, with approximately 8% in the top ten. The sample consisted of blood. The receptors derive from a man aged 18 to 30 in good health. The CDR3 runs from the conserved cysteine through the conserved F or W. A D gene is named only where the DNA matches it firmly. The listing skips clone size in some rows; elsewhere it reads once, few, many or a size class.

size: few
D: .
V: TRBV2
J: TRBJ2-1
DNA: TGTGCCAGCAGTCGGGGGCTAAACAATGAGCAGTTCTTC
CDR3: CASSRGLNNEQFF

size: once
D: .
V: TRBV19
J: TRBJ2-3
DNA: TGTGCCAGCTCCCTCCCCACAGATACGCAGTATTTT
CDR3: CASSLPTDTQYF

size: .
D: .
V: TRBV7-9
J: TRBJ1-4
DNA: TGTGCCAGCAGCTTAGGTTCCGGGACCTCAACTAATGAAAAACTGTTTTTT
CDR3: CASSLGSGTSTNEKLFF

size: .
D: .
V: TRBV25-1
J: TRBJ1-5
DNA: TGTGCCAGCAGTGAAAGTCAGGCAGGCAATCAGCCCCAGCATTTT
CDR3: CASSESQAGNQPQHF

size: .
D: .
V: TRBV9
J: TRBJ1-1
DNA: TGTGCCAGCAGCGTAGCTGAGGGGTGGACTGAAGCTTTCTTT
CDR3: CASSVAEGWTEAFF

size: .
D: .
V: TRBV5-1
J: TRBJ2-1
DNA: TGCGCCAGCAGCTTAGACGAGAGCTCCTACAATGAGCAGTTCTTC
CDR3: CASSLDESSYNEQFF

size: .
D: TRBD1
V: TRBV6-5
J: TRBJ1-2
DNA: TGTGCCAGCAGTTACTCTGGACAGGGGACTGGCTACACCTTC
CDR3: CASSYSGQGTGYTF

size: .
D: .
V: TRBV7-8
J: TRBJ2-3
DNA: TGTGCCAGCAGTATAAGGAGGGGGGGGAGCCCAACAGATACGCAGTATTTT
CDR3: CASSIRRGGSPTDTQYF

size: .
D: .
V: TRBV5-1
J: TRBJ2-2
DNA: TGCGCCAGCAGCACCCGGGACGGGGCCTTCGCCGGGGAGCTGTTTTTT
CDR3: CASSTRDGAFAGELFF

size: .
D: .
V: TRBV11-2
J: TRBJ2-2
DNA: TGTGCCAGCAGCCTAGTCACCCGGGGAGGAGTGGCGGGGGAGCTGTTTTTT
CDR3: CASSLVTRGGVAGELFF

size: .
D: .
V: TRBV6-5
J: TRBJ1-5
DNA: TGTGCCAGCATATTACAGGGAGCGAGCAATCAGCCCCAGCATTTT
CDR3: CASILQGASNQPQHF

size: few
D: TRBD2
V: TRBV6-2/TRBV6-3
J: TRBJ2-7
DNA: TGTGCCAGCAGGCCTACTAGCGGGAGCTCCTACGAGCAGTACTTC
CDR3: CASRPTSGSSYEQYF

size: .
D: TRBD1
V: TRBV6-5
J: TRBJ1-5
DNA: TGTGCCAGCAGTTCACAGGGGGTAAGTCAGCCCCAGCATTTT
CDR3: CASSSQGVSQPQHF

size: .
D: .
V: TRBV20-1
J: TRBJ1-1
DNA: TGCAGTGCTAGAAACACTGAAGCTTTCTTT
CDR3: CSARNTEAFF

size: .
D: TRBD1
V: TRBV7-9
J: TRBJ1-1
DNA: TGTGCCAGCAGCTTAGCGGGACAGGGGAGCACTGAAGCTTTCTTT
CDR3: CASSLAGQGSTEAFF

size: .
D: TRBD2
V: TRBV7-8
J: TRBJ2-7
DNA: TGTGCCAGCAGCTTAGATGCTAGCGGGATAGGCGCAAACGAGCAGTACTTC
CDR3: CASSLDASGIGANEQYF

size: .
D: TRBD2
V: TRBV7-3
J: TRBJ2-1
DNA: TGTGCCAGCAGCTCGGCGGGAGGTAGCTACAATGAGCAGTTCTTC
CDR3: CASSSAGGSYNEQFF

size: .
D: TRBD1
V: TRBV6-5
J: TRBJ1-1
DNA: TGTGCCAGCAGCCTTCAGGGGGTATGGACTGAAGCTTTCTTT
CDR3: CASSLQGVWTEAFF

size: .
D: .
V: TRBV18
J: TRBJ1-1
DNA: TGTGCCAGCTCACCACCGGGCGGGGGGAGGACTGAAGCTTTCTTT
CDR3: CASSPPGGGRTEAFF

size: .
D: .
V: TRBV12-3/TRBV12-4
J: TRBJ1-2
DNA: TGTGCCAGCAGATACCCCGAAGGCGGCTACACCTTC
CDR3: CASRYPEGGYTF

size: once
D: .
V: TRBV19
J: TRBJ2-1
DNA: TGTGCCAGTGGGGCCCCTTGGTGCACCGTGTACAATGAGCAGTTCTTC
CDR3: CASGAPWCTVYNEQFF

size: .
D: .
V: TRBV7-6
J: TRBJ1-2
DNA: TGTGCCAGCAGCTTAGGGTCGGCGGCAGGGAGCTATGGCTACACCTTC
CDR3: CASSLGSAAGSYGYTF

size: .
D: TRBD1
V: TRBV6-6
J: TRBJ1-1
DNA: TGTGCCAGCAATTCAGGGGGATCTATCACTGAAGCTTTCTTT
CDR3: CASNSGGSITEAFF

size: once
D: TRBD1
V: TRBV6-2/TRBV6-3
J: TRBJ1-2
DNA: TGTGCCAGCAGTTACTCGAACACCAAGGGACAGACCAACTATGGCTACACCTTC
CDR3: CASSYSNTKGQTNYGYTF

size: .
D: .
V: TRBV2
J: TRBJ2-3
DNA: TGTGCCAGCAGCCCGCGGGTGGATACGCAGTATTTT
CDR3: CASSPRVDTQYF

size: .
D: TRBD1
V: TRBV7-9
J: TRBJ2-5
DNA: TGTGCCAGCAGCTTCCGGGACAGTACTCAAGAGACCCAGTACTTC
CDR3: CASSFRDSTQETQYF

size: few
D: TRBD1
V: TRBV2
J: TRBJ1-1
DNA: TGTGCCAGCAGTGAAGCGAGGGGGCTGTTCCCCGACACTGAAGCTTTCTTT
CDR3: CASSEARGLFPDTEAFF

size: .
D: TRBD1
V: TRBV5-6
J: TRBJ1-6
DNA: TGTGCCAGCAGCTTGGCTGGGACAGGGGATAATTCACCCCTCCACTTT
CDR3: CASSLAGTGDNSPLHF

size: .
D: TRBD1
V: TRBV7-3
J: TRBJ1-1
DNA: TGTGCCACCAAGGGACAGGGGGCCGACACTGAAGCTTTCTTT
CDR3: CATKGQGADTEAFF

size: once
D: .
V: TRBV6-5
J: TRBJ2-6
DNA: TGTGCCAGCAGATACAACTCTGGGGCCAACGTCCTGACTTTC
CDR3: CASRYNSGANVLTF